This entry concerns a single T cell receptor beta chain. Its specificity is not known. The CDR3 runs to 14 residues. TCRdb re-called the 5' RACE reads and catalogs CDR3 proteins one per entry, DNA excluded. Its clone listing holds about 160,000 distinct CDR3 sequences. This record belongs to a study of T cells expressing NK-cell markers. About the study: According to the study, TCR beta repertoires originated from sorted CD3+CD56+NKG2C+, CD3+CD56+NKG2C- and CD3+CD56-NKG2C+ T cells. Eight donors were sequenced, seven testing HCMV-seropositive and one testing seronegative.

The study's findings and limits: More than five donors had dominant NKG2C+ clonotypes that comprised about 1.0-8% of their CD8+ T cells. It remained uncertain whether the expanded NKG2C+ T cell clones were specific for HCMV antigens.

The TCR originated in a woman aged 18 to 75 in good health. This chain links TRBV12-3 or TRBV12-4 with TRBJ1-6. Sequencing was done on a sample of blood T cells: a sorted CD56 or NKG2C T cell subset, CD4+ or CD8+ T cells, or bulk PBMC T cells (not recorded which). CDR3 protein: CASSPSSYNSPLHF.